Listed here are 26 T cell receptor beta chains from one sample, sequenced in a study of T cells expressing NK-cell markers. Each CDR3 protein gets one entry in TCRdb, which reprocessed the 5' RACE reads and gives no DNA. Here the sample table reports some 450,000 distinct CDR3 sequences. Material: blood T cells: a sorted CD56 or NKG2C T cell subset, CD4+ or CD8+ T cells, or bulk PBMC T cells (not recorded which). Receptors originate from a woman between 18 and 70 years old in good health.

The chain carries TRBV5-6 and TRBJ2-1. This CDR3 is 12 amino acids long. The germline V gene encodes CDR1 SGHDT and CDR2 YYEEEE. The CDR3 reads CASSLVKSEQFF.

J is TRBJ2-1 and V is TRBV20-1. This CDR3 comprises 12 residues. Germline assignment: CDR1 DFQATT and CDR2 SNEGSKA (reference sequence). CDR3 loop: CSARDPPNEQFF.

The chain links TRBV24-1 to TRBJ2-2. The V gene's germline CDR1 is KGHDR and CDR2 SFDVKD. The CDR3 runs 14 residues. The CDR3 region is CATSDLWGTGELFF.

This chain joins TRBV20-1 and TRBJ2-5; the D gene TCRdb calls, TRBD2, cannot be checked with no DNA. The germline V gene encodes CDR1 DFQATT and CDR2 SNEGSKA (reference sequence). The CDR3 loop spans 16 amino acids. CDR3 in amino acids: CSATGTSGRRGETQYF.

The chain carries TRBV19 and TRBJ2-3. This CDR3 comprises 15 residues. Germline V gene data show CDR1 as LNHDA and CDR2 as SQIVND (reference sequence). The CDR3 loop is CASQEITRPRDTQYF.

The J gene is TRBJ2-3, the V gene TRBV2; TCRdb reports TRBD2, a call that lacks DNA to check it against. This CDR3 contains 16 residues. CDR1 and CDR2 (germline): SNHLY, FYNNEI. The CDR3 protein is CASTEGTGGLTDTQYF.

The CDR3 is CSGERATDTQYF. The chain joins TRBV29-1 to TRBJ2-3; the D gene TCRdb calls, TRBD1, cannot be checked with no DNA. The CDR3 length is 12 residues. Germline values: CDR1 SQVTM, CDR2 ANQGSEA.

The V call is TRBV7-2, the J call TRBJ2-7; TCRdb's D call of TRBD1 is untestable without DNA. The CDR3 has 14 residues. Germline V gives CDR1 SGHTA, CDR2 FQGNSA. CDR3 in amino acids: CAGSPPGGVYEQYF.

This chain uses TRBV6-1 with TRBJ2-1. The CDR3 consists of 14 residues. Germline V gives CDR1 MNHNS, CDR2 SASEGT. CDR3 amino acids: CASSADFSYNEQFF.

V is TRBV20-1 and J is TRBJ1-6; the D gene TCRdb calls, TRBD1, cannot be checked with no DNA. CDR1 and CDR2 (germline): DFQATT, SNEGSKA (reference sequence). CDR3 size: 14 residues. CDR3 sequence: CSAKRDRAYSPLHF.

This chain links TRBV12-3 or TRBV12-4 with TRBJ1-6; TCRdb returns TRBD1, unconfirmable since there is no DNA. The CDR3 runs 18 residues. The chain's CDR3 is CASSFGSTGRVKNSPLHF.

This rearrangement joins TRBV12-3 or TRBV12-4 to TRBJ2-6. CDR3 size: 15 residues. This CDR3 is CASSPTGVGANVLTF.

The chain uses TRBV20-1 and TRBJ1-4. The CDR3 is made up of 14 amino acids. Germline V lookup: CDR1 DFQATT, CDR2 SNEGSKA (reference sequence). CDR3: CSARDPPPNEKLFF.

The chain links TRBV28 to TRBJ2-7; TCRdb indicates TRBD2, and absent DNA this call remains unverified. Germline values: CDR1 MDHEN, CDR2 SYDVKM. This CDR3 contains 15 residues. CDR3: CASSQTGTIHYEQYF.

V gene TRBV15 combines with J gene TRBJ2-5; TCRdb's D call, TRBD2, is unchecked because there is no DNA. The germline CDR1 and CDR2 sequences are LNHNV and YYDKDF (reference sequence). This CDR3 is 14 amino acids long. This CDR3 reads CATSGSGRVETQYF.

This rearrangement joins TRBV12-3 or TRBV12-4 to TRBJ1-3. CDR3 size: 15 residues. The CDR3 protein is CASPPAGVAGNTIYF.

The chain links TRBV6-5 to TRBJ2-7; without DNA, the TCRdb call of TRBD2 cannot be checked. The CDR3 loop spans 17 amino acids. Germline V lookup: CDR1 MNHEY, CDR2 SVGAGI. The CDR3 sequence: CASSYIVWGSAGNEQYF.

The rearrangement uses TRBV29-1 and TRBJ2-3; no DNA is available, so the TRBD2 call from TCRdb remains unchecked. This CDR3 has 15 residues. Germline-derived CDR1 and CDR2 are SQVTM and ANQGSEA. This chain's CDR3 is CSGDRLAGSTDTQYF.

The chain carries TRBV27 and TRBJ1-2; the D gene TCRdb calls, TRBD1, cannot be checked with no DNA. The germline V gene encodes CDR1 MNHEY and CDR2 SMNVEV (reference sequence). The CDR3 spans 14 residues. The CDR3 sequence: CASSRNQGNYGYTF.

This sequence joins TRBV27 and TRBJ2-5; TCRdb proposes TRBD1, but this gene call is untestable without DNA. CDR1 is MNHEY, CDR2 SMNVEV, per germline (reference sequence). The CDR3 covers 17 residues. Here the CDR3 reads CASSSIWGWGLQETQYF.

The J gene is TRBJ2-1, the V gene TRBV20-1; TCRdb selects TRBD2, and the lack of DNA leaves this call unchecked. Germline CDR1 reads DFQATT; CDR2 reads SNEGSKA (reference sequence). This CDR3 is 13 amino acids long. CDR3 amino acids: CSETSGQINEQFF.

The rearrangement uses TRBV24-1 and TRBJ2-3. Germline V lookup: CDR1 KGHDR, CDR2 SFDVKD. The CDR3 is 13 amino acids. The chain's CDR3 is CATSDLKEDTQYF.

The chain links TRBV7-3 to TRBJ2-1; as DNA is missing, the TRBD2 call by TCRdb cannot be tested. From germline, CDR1 is SGHTA and CDR2 FQGTGA. The CDR3 sequence is 16 residues long. The CDR3 is CASSSPTSGTYNEQFF. Full variable domain (remainder filled in from reference TRBV7-3 and TRBJ2-1): GAGVSQTPSNKVTEKGKYVELRCDPISGHTALYWYRQSLGQGPEFLIYFQGTGAADDSGLPNDRFFAVRPEGSVSTLKIQRTERGDSAVYLCASSSPTSGTYNEQFFGPGTRLTVL.

The V gene is TRBV6-5, the J gene TRBJ1-2; TCRdb outputs TRBD1, but without DNA this stays unchecked. The CDR3 extends over 14 amino acids. CDR1 and CDR2 from the germline V gene are MNHEY and SVGAGI. The CDR3 loop is CASSYSNRGGGYTF.

The J gene is TRBJ2-1, the V gene TRBV15; no DNA is available, so the TRBD1 call from TCRdb remains unchecked. CDR1 is LNHNV and CDR2 is YYDKDF in the germline V gene (reference sequence). The CDR3 runs to 14 residues. The CDR3 is CATSRRQGADEQFF.

The chain has TRBV7-3 and TRBJ2-2; TCRdb calls TRBD1, which cannot be checked without DNA. This CDR3 region has 15 residues. CDR1 is SGHTA and CDR2 is FQGTGA in the germline V gene. This CDR3 reads CASSLPGPNTGELFF.